This T cell receptor beta chain appears in the sequencing data of a study of T-cell memory formation after mild COVID-19. TCR alpha and TCR beta cDNA libraries carrying sample barcodes and UMIs came from 5'RACE with constant-segment primers. TCRdb analysed the 5' RACE reads with MiXCR anew, one entry per CDR3 protein. The table has 350,000 to 500,000 distinct CDR3 sequences, 15% to 25% seen once. V shed 4 bases and J shed 5 bases, with 12 bases lying between them. Germline-derived CDR1 and CDR2 are SGHRS and YFSETQ. The CDR3 extends over 13 amino acids. Remarks on this clonotype: What it binds is unknown.

Whole-study findings and limits: Unconfirmed was the SARS-CoV-2 specificity of second-wave clones that peaked on day 37.

This TCR was sampled from an adult woman who had mild COVID-19 (a few samples of this study predate the infection). Cell type and time point are not known. V is TRBV5-1 and J is TRBJ2-5; possibly TRBD2 for D (6 bases). Sequenced input: PBMCs or a T cell subset sorted from them (not recorded which). CDR3 coding DNA: TGCGCCAGCAGCCCGGGAGTCAAGGAGACCCAGTACTTC. Translated: CASSPGVKETQYF.